A selection of T cell receptor beta chains follows, all from one sample in a study of CD8 T cells in Susac syndrome. In TCRdb, the immunoSEQ multiplex PCR reads were re-called with MiXCR into one record per CDR3 protein. Among around 56,000 distinct CDR3 sequences, about 92% were seen once, and the ten largest hold roughly 0.19%. Sequenced: CD8+ T cells from PBMCs. The origin of the receptors is a human donor in good health. Both conserved end residues are part of each CDR3. The order of the fields is J gene, V gene, clone size, D gene, CDR3 protein, CDR3 DNA. A D gene is named only where the DNA matches it firmly. The size entry is marked missing in some rows and otherwise reads once, few, many or a size class.

TRBJ1-3	TRBV4-3	once	NA	CASSQDLIGGSGNTIYF	TGCGCCAGCAGCCAAGATCTTATCGGAGGCTCTGGAAACACCATATATTTT
TRBJ1-5	TRBV11-2	NA	TRBD1	CASSGQGIRQPQHF	TGTGCCAGCAGCGGACAGGGGATCCGTCAGCCCCAGCATTTT
TRBJ2-7	TRBV3-1	NA	NA	CASSQASHEQYF	TGTGCCAGCAGCCAAGCGTCCCACGAGCAGTACTTC
TRBJ1-1	TRBV12-5	NA	NA	CASGLGGQYTEAFF	TGTGCTAGTGGTTTGGGCGGGCAATACACTGAAGCTTTCTTT
TRBJ2-1	TRBV7-9	few	NA	CASSLGSNEQFF	TGTGCCAGCAGCTTGGGGAGCAATGAGCAGTTCTTC
TRBJ2-1	TRBV7-9	NA	NA	CASSPDSRNEQFF	TGTGCCAGCAGCCCGGACAGCCGGAATGAGCAGTTCTTC
TRBJ2-3	TRBV5-1	NA	TRBD1	CASSLEGQGADTQYF	TGCGCCAGCAGCTTGGAGGGACAGGGTGCAGATACGCAGTATTTT
TRBJ2-2	TRBV27	NA	TRBD2	CASSLGSGVTGELFF	TGTGCCAGCAGTTTGGGTAGCGGGGTCACCGGGGAGCTGTTTTTT
TRBJ1-3	TRBV5-1	NA	NA	CASSLESQVFAAGNTIYF	TGCGCCAGCAGCTTGGAGAGTCAGGTCTTCGCGGCTGGAAACACCATATATTTT
TRBJ2-1	TRBV13	NA	NA	CASSPTIVAEQFF	TGTGCCAGCAGCCCCACCATAGTAGCCGAGCAGTTCTTC
TRBJ2-7	TRBV29-1	few	NA	CSVEDPQRYEQYF	TGCAGCGTTGAAGATCCCCAACGCTACGAGCAGTACTTC
TRBJ2-1	TRBV7-9	NA	NA	CASSFVRGPYNEQFF	TGTGCCAGTAGCTTCGTGAGGGGCCCCTACAATGAGCAGTTCTTC
TRBJ2-7	TRBV6-6	NA	NA	CASSSPGTYEQYF	TGTGCCAGCAGTTCGCCGGGAACCTACGAGCAGTACTTC
TRBJ2-5	TRBV3-1	NA	NA	CASSQDPPGHTLAETQYF	TGTGCCAGCAGCCAAGACCCTCCGGGACACACTCTAGCAGAGACCCAGTACTTC
TRBJ1-3	TRBV2	few	TRBD1	CASSEVVQGGLGNTIYF	TGTGCCAGCAGTGAAGTGGTACAGGGGGGACTTGGAAACACCATATATTTT
TRBJ1-1	TRBV6-1	NA	NA	CASSRGADYTEAFF	TGTGCCAGTTCAAGGGGGGCAGACTACACTGAAGCTTTCTTT
TRBJ1-1	TRBV5-1	NA	NA	CASSLAERETPEAFF	TGCGCCAGCAGCTTGGCCGAGCGGGAGACCCCTGAAGCTTTCTTT
TRBJ1-2	TRBV6-5	NA	NA	CASTLGMGAGYTF	TGTGCCAGCACCCTAGGGATGGGCGCTGGCTACACCTTC
TRBJ2-7	TRBV7-9	few	TRBD1	CASSRDRDYEQYF	TGTGCCAGCTCCCGGGACAGGGACTACGAGCAGTACTTC
TRBJ1-1	TRBV6-1	NA	NA	CASSERRNTEAFF	TGTGCCAGCAGTGAAAGGAGGAACACTGAAGCTTTCTTT
TRBJ1-6	TRBV21-1	NA	NA	CASIKWFRNGTGGHNSPLHF	TGTGCCAGCATCAAGTGGTTCAGAAACGGGACAGGGGGCCATAATTCACCCCTCCACTTT
TRBJ2-1	TRBV7-9	once	NA	CASSLEGTEQFF	TGTGCCAGCAGCTTAGAGGGAACTGAGCAGTTCTTC
TRBJ1-1	TRBV12-2	NA	NA	CASRIRDRGETEAFF	TGTGCAAGTCGCATTAGGGACAGGGGGGAAACTGAAGCTTTCTTT
TRBJ1-5	TRBV27	NA	NA	CASSLGAYNQPQHF	TGTGCCAGCAGTTTAGGGGCCTACAATCAGCCCCAGCATTTT
TRBJ1-3	TRBV2	NA	NA	CASSERQQGNTIYF	TGTGCCAGCAGTGAACGCCAGCAAGGAAACACCATATATTTT
TRBJ1-1	TRBV11-1	NA	TRBD1	CASSLAGDRDTEAFF	TGTGCCAGCAGCTTAGCGGGGGACAGGGACACTGAAGCTTTCTTT
TRBJ2-7	TRBV29-1	NA	NA	CSVETEYEQYF	TGCAGCGTTGAAACCGAGTACGAGCAGTACTTC
TRBJ2-5	TRBV2	NA	NA	CASSESSWTQETQYF	TGTGCCAGCAGTGAATCGTCTTGGACGCAGGAGACCCAGTACTTC
TRBJ2-1	TRBV9	NA	NA	CASSVSGLDYNEQFF	TGTGCCAGCAGCGTATCCGGACTCGACTACAATGAGCAGTTCTTC
TRBJ2-2	TRBV4-1	NA	TRBD2	CASSQRLAANTGELFF	TGCGCCAGCAGCCAGAGACTAGCGGCGAACACCGGGGAGCTGTTTTTT